This T cell receptor (beta chain) stems from a study of control samples from healthy donors and cancer patients. V dropped 7 bases and J dropped 3 bases, with 12 bases sitting between them. The CDR3 is 13 residues long. CDR1 WSHSY and CDR2 SAAADI come from the germline V gene. TCRdb keeps only in-frame clones here, not all; method: immunoSEQ multiplex PCR. This sample carries approximately 150,000 clones, around 92% of them seen once, and the ten largest clones take around 2%. The receptor was derived from a woman in her 40s in good health. This chain joins TRBV10-2 and TRBJ2-5, with a weak D call TRBD1 (5 bases). The sample comprised blood. The CDR3 sequence: CASTPGWKETQYF. Written as DNA, the CDR3 is TGCGCCAGCACCCCAGGGTGGAAAGAGACCCAGTACTTC.